This is a list of T cell receptor beta chains from one sample in a study of T cell repertoires in cytomegalovirus infection. TCRdb itself ran the reads through MiXCR, one entry per CDR3 protein. The data contain over 450,000 distinct CDR3 sequences, roughly 12% of them singletons. Sequencing input: PBMCs. The receptors come from a human donor in good health (CMV status not recorded). Some clones in this sample may be carry-over from other donors' samples. Both conserved end residues are part of each CDR3. A D gene is named only where the DNA matches it firmly. The listing skips clone size in some rows; elsewhere it reads once, few, many or a size class.

V: TRBV20-1; D: TRBD1; size: .; J: TRBJ1-5; CDR3: CSAVQGNQPQHF; DNA: TGCAGTGCCGTACAGGGGAATCAGCCCCAGCATTTT
V: TRBV19; D: TRBD2; size: many; J: TRBJ2-1; CDR3: CASKVGEGYNEQFF; DNA: TGTGCCAGTAAAGTCGGGGAGGGTTACAATGAGCAGTTCTTC
V: TRBV12-3/TRBV12-4; D: TRBD2; size: many; J: TRBJ2-5; CDR3: CASSPGLAGGIRETQYF; DNA: TGTGCCAGCAGTCCCGGACTAGCGGGGGGGATAAGAGAGACCCAGTACTTC
V: TRBV3-1; D: TRBD2; size: .; J: TRBJ2-1; CDR3: CASSQRLAGANEQFF; DNA: TGTGCCAGCAGCCAACGACTAGCGGGGGCTAATGAGCAGTTCTTC
V: TRBV5-4; D: .; size: few; J: TRBJ1-2; CDR3: CASNHAGAGDYGYTF; DNA: TGTGCCAGCAACCACGCAGGGGCGGGAGACTATGGCTACACCTTC
V: TRBV11-3; D: .; size: few; J: TRBJ2-2; CDR3: CASSQGGANTGELFF; DNA: TGTGCCAGCAGCCAAGGGGGGGCGAACACCGGGGAGCTGTTTTTT
V: TRBV5-1; D: TRBD1; size: .; J: TRBJ2-6; CDR3: CASSWTGGANVLTF; DNA: TGCGCCAGCAGCTGGACAGGGGGGGCCAACGTCCTGACTTTC
V: TRBV10-3; D: .; size: many; J: TRBJ1-6; CDR3: CAITKEGNSPLHF; DNA: TGTGCCATCACCAAGGAAGGGAATTCACCCCTCCACTTT
V: TRBV6-1; D: .; size: many; J: TRBJ2-1; CDR3: CASSEGGPPNNEQFF; DNA: TGTGCCAGCAGTGAAGGGGGTCCCCCTAACAATGAGCAGTTCTTC
V: TRBV5-1; D: .; size: few; J: TRBJ2-4; CDR3: CASSPESLGIQYF; DNA: TGCGCCAGCAGCCCCGAGAGCCTCGGCATTCAGTACTTC
V: TRBV10-3; D: .; size: few; J: TRBJ1-3; CDR3: CAISELMRSGNTIYF; DNA: TGTGCCATCAGTGAGCTAATGCGCTCTGGAAACACCATATATTTT
V: TRBV12-5; D: TRBD2; size: many; J: TRBJ2-1; CDR3: CASGLAPGLAGVNEQFF; DNA: TGTGCTAGTGGTTTGGCGCCGGGACTAGCGGGAGTCAATGAGCAGTTCTTC
V: TRBV28; D: .; size: many; J: TRBJ1-3; CDR3: CASSREGNTIYF; DNA: TGTGCCAGCAGTCGGGAAGGAAACACCATATATTTT
V: TRBV7-2; D: TRBD2; size: many; J: TRBJ2-5; CDR3: CASSFGGGQETQYF; DNA: TGTGCCAGCAGCTTCGGCGGGGGTCAAGAGACCCAGTACTTC
V: TRBV6-2/TRBV6-3; D: TRBD1; size: many; J: TRBJ1-5; CDR3: CASKDRVDQPQHF; DNA: TGTGCCAGCAAAGACAGGGTAGATCAGCCCCAGCATTTT
V: TRBV20-1; D: TRBD1; size: many; J: TRBJ1-2; CDR3: CSATGTAYGYTF; DNA: TGCAGTGCTACCGGGACAGCCTATGGCTACACCTTC
V: TRBV14; D: .; size: many; J: TRBJ2-1; CDR3: CASSQGRHNEQFF; DNA: TGTGCCAGCAGCCAGGGGAGACACAATGAGCAGTTCTTC
V: TRBV3-1; D: .; size: many; J: TRBJ2-1; CDR3: CASSQEDWGFRNEQFF; DNA: TGTGCCAGCAGCCAAGAGGACTGGGGGTTCAGAAATGAGCAGTTCTTC
V: TRBV7-8; D: .; size: many; J: TRBJ2-7; CDR3: CASSLNVGDQRQHF; DNA: TGTGCCAGCAGCTTAAACGTAGGGGACCAGCGTCAGCACTTC
V: TRBV20-1; D: .; size: .; J: TRBJ1-2; CDR3: CSASDVTIYGYTF; DNA: TGCAGTGCTAGCGACGTCACAATCTATGGCTACACCTTC
V: TRBV2; D: .; size: few; J: TRBJ1-6; CDR3: CASSPRAPLYNSPLHF; DNA: TGTGCCAGCAGCCCACGGGCCCCTTTGTACAATTCACCCCTCCACTTT
V: TRBV5-5; D: TRBD1; size: many; J: TRBJ1-1; CDR3: CASSLAGGQNTEAFF; DNA: TGTGCCAGCAGCTTGGCAGGGGGCCAGAACACTGAAGCTTTCTTT
V: TRBV24-1; D: .; size: many; J: TRBJ2-7; CDR3: CATSGLAGNAYEQYF; DNA: TGTGCCACCAGTGGGCTGGCAGGGAACGCCTACGAGCAGTACTTC
V: TRBV7-9; D: .; size: many; J: TRBJ1-6; CDR3: CASSLRVDSPLHF; DNA: TGTGCCAGCAGCTTAAGGGTGGATTCACCCCTCCACTTT
V: TRBV29-1; D: .; size: .; J: TRBJ2-7; CDR3: CSVGAPASDEQYF; DNA: TGCAGCGTTGGGGCCCCAGCTTCGGACGAGCAGTACTTC
V: TRBV7-2; D: .; size: many; J: TRBJ2-2; CDR3: CASKWERNTGELFF; DNA: TGTGCCAGCAAGTGGGAACGGAACACCGGGGAGCTGTTTTTT
V: TRBV4-2; D: .; size: .; J: TRBJ1-1; CDR3: CASSQDWGGTEAFF; DNA: TGTGCCAGCAGCCAAGATTGGGGGGGGACTGAAGCTTTCTTT
V: TRBV7-3; D: .; size: many; J: TRBJ2-1; CDR3: CASSLTLVSEQFF; DNA: TGTGCCAGCAGCTTAACATTGGTATCCGAGCAGTTCTTC
V: TRBV28; D: .; size: once; J: TRBJ1-2; CDR3: CASSKGNYGYIF; DNA: TGTGCCAGCAGCAAGGGGAACTATGGCTACATCTTC
V: TRBV29-1; D: .; size: .; J: TRBJ2-7; CDR3: CSVETRAGSAYEQYF; DNA: TGCAGCGTTGAGACTCGGGCGGGGTCCGCCTACGAGCAGTACTTC
V: TRBV28; D: TRBD2; size: many; J: TRBJ2-2; CDR3: CASRSEFGGLAGANTGELFF; DNA: TGTGCCAGCAGATCGGAATTCGGGGGACTAGCGGGAGCAAACACCGGGGAGCTGTTTTTT
V: TRBV12-3/TRBV12-4; D: TRBD1; size: many; J: TRBJ1-6; CDR3: CASSPDRVSPLHF; DNA: TGTGCCAGCAGTCCGGACAGGGTCTCACCCCTCCACTTT
V: TRBV11-2; D: TRBD2; size: .; J: TRBJ2-1; CDR3: CASSFRAGVSNEQFF; DNA: TGTGCCAGCAGCTTTAGGGCGGGAGTATCGAATGAGCAGTTCTTC
V: TRBV5-4; D: .; size: many; J: TRBJ2-2; CDR3: CASSLGLWLRGTGELFF; DNA: TGTGCCAGCAGCTTGGGTTTGTGGCTTCGAGGCACCGGGGAGCTGTTTTTT
V: TRBV19; D: .; size: many; J: TRBJ2-2; CDR3: CASSILSTHTGELFF; DNA: TGTGCCAGTAGTATACTTTCAACTCATACCGGGGAGCTGTTTTTT
V: TRBV12-3/TRBV12-4; D: .; size: many; J: TRBJ2-7; CDR3: CASSLANRDEQYF; DNA: TGTGCCAGCAGTTTAGCCAACAGGGACGAGCAGTACTTC
V: TRBV19; D: .; size: .; J: TRBJ1-1; CDR3: CASVPVEGLPNTEAFF; DNA: TGTGCCAGTGTCCCGGTGGAGGGACTTCCAAACACTGAAGCTTTCTTT
V: TRBV20-1; D: .; size: .; J: TRBJ2-5; CDR3: CSARWETQYF; DNA: TGCAGTGCTAGATGGGAGACCCAGTACTTC
V: TRBV6-1; D: .; size: many; J: TRBJ2-7; CDR3: CASSPRATGLYEQYF; DNA: TGTGCCAGCAGTCCAAGGGCAACAGGGCTGTACGAGCAGTACTTC
V: TRBV20-1; D: TRBD1; size: few; J: TRBJ2-7; CDR3: CSAAGTGVHEQYF; DNA: TGCAGTGCTGCCGGGACAGGGGTCCACGAGCAGTACTTC